A single sample gave rise to the 20 T cell receptor beta chains below, sequenced in a study of cytomegalovirus exposure and HLA in healthy donors. With 60 Vbeta and 13 Jbeta primers, the PCR was carried out. Produced via immunoSEQ multiplex PCR; TCRdb's table is partial and in-frame only. The sample carries about 200,000 clones, 65% to 85% recorded once. Sequencing was carried out using PBMCs. Source of these receptors: a man in his fifties or sixties in good health and CMV-seronegative.

Only one count was recorded for this clone. The gene calls are TRBV9 and TRBJ1-2; tentative D call: TRBD1 (5 bases). CDR1 and CDR2 from the germline V gene are SGDLS and YYNGEE. CDR3 length equals 15 residues. V shed 0 bases and J shed 2 bases, with 11 bases lying between them. CDR3 loop: CASSVDLRDNYGYTF. CDR3 sequence (DNA): TGTGCCAGCAGCGTAGACTTGCGGGACAACTATGGCTACACCTTC.

V usage is TRBV28 and J usage is TRBJ2-7; 7 nucleotides align to TRBD2. Germline V gene lookup returns CDR1 MDHEN and CDR2 SYDVKM. The trim removed 6 bases at V and 6 bases at J, leaving 5 bases unmatched. There are 12 residues in the CDR3. DNA of the CDR3: TGTGCCAGCAGCCAACGGGGGGTCGAGCAGTACTTC. This codes for CASSQRGVEQYF.

The J gene is TRBJ2-7, the V gene TRBV5-1; maybe TRBD2 (6 bases). This CDR3 spans 13 amino acids. V shed 7 bases and J shed 2 bases, with 13 bases lying between them. CDR1 is SGHRS, CDR2 YFSETQ, per germline. The CDR3 sequence: CASSTSSTYEQYF. DNA for the CDR3: TGCGCCAGCTCTACTAGCTCCACCTACGAGCAGTACTTC.

This clone has just a few counts. The rearrangement links TRBV9 to TRBJ2-6, with 7 nucleotides matching TRBD1. The length of the CDR3 is 17 residues. Germline lookup yields CDR1 SGDLS and CDR2 YYNGEE. V lost 0 bases and J lost 4; bases outside the gene matches: 7. In DNA form, the CDR3 reads TGTGCCAGCAGCGTAGATCCGGACAGGACCGGGGCCAACGTCCTGACTTTC. It encodes CASSVDPDRTGANVLTF.

This clone has only a few counts. This rearrangement joins TRBV6-5 to TRBJ2-2; the match to TRBD2 covers 7 bases. V shed 7 bases and J 7 bases; nucleotides not matched to a gene: 9. CDR1 is MNHEY and CDR2 is SVGAGI in the germline V gene. The CDR3 loop spans 14 amino acids. The DNA of the CDR3 is TGTGCCAGCACCCTGGCGGGGAGGGGCGGGGAGCTGTTTTTT. Its protein is CASTLAGRGGELFF.

The chain employs TRBV5-1 and TRBJ2-5; TRBD2 aligns across 7 bases. The CDR3 is 15 residues long. J was trimmed by 4 bases and V by 5 bases; bases with no gene match: 11. Per the germline V gene, CDR1 is SGHRS and CDR2 is YFSETQ. The CDR3 sequence: CASRLELAIRETQYF. The CDR3 DNA is TGCGCCAGCAGACTCGAACTAGCGATCCGAGAGACCCAGTACTTC.

CDR3 sequence: CASSWRSKGRLTGNTIYF. The CDR3 DNA sequence: TGTGCCAGCAGCTGGCGAAGTAAGGGGAGGTTGACAGGAAACACCATATATTTT. The rearrangement uses TRBV13 and TRBJ1-3, with D possibly being TRBD1 (5 bases). Trimming cost V 4 bases and J 4 bases, with 23 bases left between them. Germline V lookup: CDR1 PRHDT, CDR2 FYEKMQ (reference sequence). The CDR3 is made up of 18 amino acids. Full variable domain (missing parts from reference TRBV13 and TRBJ1-3): AAGVIQSPRHLIKEKRETATLKCYPIPRHDTVYWYQQGPGQDPQFLISFYEKMQSDKGSIPDRFSAQQFSDYHSELNMSSLELGDSALYFCASSWRSKGRLTGNTIYFGEGSWLTVV.

V and J are TRBV6-5 and TRBJ1-2; the match to TRBD1 covers 7 bases. The CDR3 loop spans 14 amino acids. Germline lookup yields CDR1 MNHEY and CDR2 SVGAGI. V lost 4 bases and J lost 0; bases outside the gene matches: 2. In DNA form, the CDR3 reads TGTGCCAGCAGTTCAGACAGGGCTAACTATGGCTACACCTTC. Amino acid sequence: CASSSDRANYGYTF.

The rearrangement uses TRBV6-4 and TRBJ1-2; D call uncertain. This CDR3 is built from 14 residues. Germline CDR1 reads MRHNA; CDR2 reads SNTAGT. V was shortened by 4 bases and J by 6 bases, with 15 bases between the two germline ends. CDR3 region: CASSGTWGADGYTF. CDR3 DNA: TGTGCCAGCAGTGGAACCTGGGGAGCGGATGGCTACACCTTC.

The genes are TRBV5-4 and TRBJ2-7; 12 bases agree with TRBD2. CDR1 is SGHNT and CDR2 is YYREEE in the germline V gene (reference sequence). Trimming cost V 4 bases and J 3 bases; bases outside gene matches: 2. The CDR3 covers 14 residues. CDR3 protein: CASSRGLAGYEQYF. The DNA for the CDR3 is TGTGCCAGCAGCCGGGGACTAGCGGGCTACGAGCAGTACTTC.

This rearrangement joins TRBV10-3 to TRBJ2-1; 9 positions agree with TRBD1. V trimming: 2 bases; J trimming: 5 bases; junction bases outside the gene matches: 4. This CDR3 is 15 amino acids long. The V gene's germline CDR1 is ENHRY and CDR2 SYGVKD. CDR3 DNA sequence: TGTGCCATCAGTGAGGGACAGGGGACCCACAATGAGCAGTTCTTC. Protein product: CAISEGQGTHNEQFF.

The chain is built from TRBV9 and TRBJ2-1, with TRBD1 identical over 11 bases. The CDR3 is 17 residues long. Germline CDR1 reads SGDLS; CDR2 reads YYNGEE. V trimming: 2 bases; J trimming: 7 bases; junction bases outside the gene matches: 11. The DNA for the CDR3 is TGTGCCAGCAGCGTCCGGACAGGGGGCTTAACGGGGAATGAGCAGTTCTTC. Its translation is CASSVRTGGLTGNEQFF.

The genes are TRBV5-8 and TRBJ2-5, with TRBD2 matching over 7 bases. CDR3 size: 11 residues. Germline CDR1 reads SGHTS; CDR2 reads YDEGEE. Losses at the gene ends were 4 bases for V and 7 bases for J; bases not matched to a gene: 1. In DNA, the CDR3 is TGTGCCAGCAGCCGGACTAGGACCCAGTACTTC. Translated, it gives CASSRTRTQYF.

J is TRBJ2-7 and V is TRBV5-1, with D perhaps matching TRBD2 (5 bases). The germline V gene has CDR1 SGHRS and CDR2 YFSETQ. V was cut by 4 bases and J by 1 base, with 12 bases left in between. The CDR3 spans 14 residues. The CDR3 region is CASSPRDRSYEQYF. CDR3 coding DNA: TGCGCCAGCAGCCCCCGGGATCGGTCCTACGAGCAGTACTTC.

This clone has just a few counts. The chain recombines TRBV10-3 with TRBJ2-7, with TRBD1 matching over 7 bases. Germline loops: CDR1 ENHRY, CDR2 SYGVKD. V dropped 11 bases and J dropped 3; count of bases not matched to a gene: 10. CDR3 length equals 13 residues. The CDR3 DNA is TGTGCCGCTCGCGATCCAGGGGGCTACGAGCAGTACTTC. Translation gives CAARDPGGYEQYF.

The rearrangement links TRBV7-3 to TRBJ2-3; 9 bases map to TRBD2. From germline, CDR1 is SGHTA and CDR2 FQGTGA. The CDR3 extends over 15 amino acids. After removal of 5 bases from V and 4 bases from J, the junction contained 7 bases not matched to a gene. As DNA, the CDR3 is TGTGCCAGCAGCACGACGGGACTAGCAGCAGATACGCAGTATTTT. This codes for CASSTTGLAADTQYF.

The chain carries TRBV4-1 and TRBJ2-3; 8 nucleotides agree with TRBD2. V gave up 3 bases and J gave up 0 bases; unmatched junction bases: 2. The germline CDR1 and CDR2 sequences are MGHRA and YSYEKL. This CDR3 has 15 amino acids. The CDR3: CASSQVAGSTDTQYF. In DNA, the CDR3 is TGCGCCAGCAGCCAGGTAGCGGGAAGCACAGATACGCAGTATTTT.

The chain links TRBV19 to TRBJ2-1, with TRBD1 matching over 9 bases. Germline V gives CDR1 LNHDA, CDR2 SQIVND (reference sequence). The CDR3 consists of 15 residues. V was pared by 0 bases and J by 6 bases, with 3 bases of the junction left unmatched. The CDR3 reads CASSIEGQGSNEQFF. The CDR3 DNA is TGTGCCAGTAGTATAGAGGGACAGGGATCCAATGAGCAGTTCTTC.

V is TRBV19 and J is TRBJ2-6, with a possible D match to TRBD1 (6 bases). V was pared by 6 bases and J by 0 bases, with 12 bases between. The CDR3 sequence is 16 residues long. Germline CDR1 reads LNHDA; CDR2 reads SQIVND (reference sequence). The CDR3 bases are TGTGCCAGTAGCGGGACATCCCTCTCTGGGGCCAACGTCCTGACTTTC. It codes for CASSGTSLSGANVLTF. Full variable domain (missing parts from reference TRBV19 and TRBJ2-6): DGGITQSPKYLFRKEGQNVTLSCEQNLNHDAMYWYRQDPGQGLRLIYYSQIVNDFQKGDIAEGYSVSREKKESFPLTVTSAQKNPTAFYLCASSGTSLSGANVLTFGAGSRLTVL.

The chain couples TRBV4-1 to TRBJ2-1; 10 bases match TRBD2. This CDR3 is 17 amino acids long. The germline CDR1 and CDR2 sequences are MGHRA and YSYEKL. V was clipped by 3 bases and J by 7 bases; unmatched bases: 12. As DNA, the CDR3 is TGCGCCAGCAGCCAGGGATTCGGACTAGCGGAGTTTAATGAGCAGTTCTTC. This codes for CASSQGFGLAEFNEQFF.